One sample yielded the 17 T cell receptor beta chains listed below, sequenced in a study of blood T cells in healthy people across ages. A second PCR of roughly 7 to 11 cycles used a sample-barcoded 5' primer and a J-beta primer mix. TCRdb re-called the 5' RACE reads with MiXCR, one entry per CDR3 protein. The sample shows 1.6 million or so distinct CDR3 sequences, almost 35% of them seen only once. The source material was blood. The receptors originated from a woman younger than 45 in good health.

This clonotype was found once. CDR3 loop: CASVIGQRGEAFF. Written as DNA, the CDR3 is TGTGCCAGTGTAATCGGACAGAGAGGTGAAGCTTTCTTT. This rearrangement joins TRBV11-2 to TRBJ1-1, with D possibly matching TRBD1 (6 bases). Germline lookup yields CDR1 SGHAT and CDR2 FQNNGV. The CDR3 contains 13 residues. Trimming cost V 9 bases and J 7 bases, with 18 bases left between them.

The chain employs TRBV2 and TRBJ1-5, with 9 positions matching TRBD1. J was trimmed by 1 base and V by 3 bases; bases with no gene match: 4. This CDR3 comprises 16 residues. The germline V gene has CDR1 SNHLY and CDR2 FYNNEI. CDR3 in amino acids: CASSDGTGRSNQPQHF. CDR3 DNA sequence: TGTGCCAGCAGTGACGGGACAGGGAGAAGCAATCAGCCCCAGCATTTT.

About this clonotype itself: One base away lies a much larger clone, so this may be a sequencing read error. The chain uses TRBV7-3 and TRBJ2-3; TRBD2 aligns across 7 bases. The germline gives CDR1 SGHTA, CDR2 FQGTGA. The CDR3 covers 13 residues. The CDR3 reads CASGGGSTGTQYF. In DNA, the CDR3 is TGTGCCAGCGGCGGGGGTAGCACAGGTACGCAGTATTTT.

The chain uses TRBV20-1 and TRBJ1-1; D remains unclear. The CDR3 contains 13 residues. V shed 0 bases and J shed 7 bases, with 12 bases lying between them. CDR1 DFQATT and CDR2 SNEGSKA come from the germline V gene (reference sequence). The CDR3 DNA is TGCAGTGCTAGAGATGGTCTCGGAAGTGAAGCTTTCTTT. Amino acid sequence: CSARDGLGSEAFF.

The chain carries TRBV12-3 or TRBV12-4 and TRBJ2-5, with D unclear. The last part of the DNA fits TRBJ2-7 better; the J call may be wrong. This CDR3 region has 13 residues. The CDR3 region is CASSSRREGEQYF. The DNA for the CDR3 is TGTGCCAGCAGTTCGAGAAGGGAAGGCGAGCAGTACTTC.

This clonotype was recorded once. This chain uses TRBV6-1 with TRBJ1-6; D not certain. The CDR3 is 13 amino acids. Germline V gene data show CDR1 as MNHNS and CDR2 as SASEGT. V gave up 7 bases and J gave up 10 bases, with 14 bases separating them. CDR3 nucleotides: TGTGCCAGCATGAGGGTAGTAGGCTCACCCCTCCACTTT. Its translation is CASMRVVGSPLHF.

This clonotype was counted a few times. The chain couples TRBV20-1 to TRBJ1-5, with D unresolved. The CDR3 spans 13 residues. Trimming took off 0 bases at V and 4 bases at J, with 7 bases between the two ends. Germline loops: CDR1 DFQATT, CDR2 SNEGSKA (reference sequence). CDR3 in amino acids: CSARDVGNQPQHF. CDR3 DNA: TGCAGTGCTAGAGATGTTGGGAATCAGCCCCAGCATTTT.

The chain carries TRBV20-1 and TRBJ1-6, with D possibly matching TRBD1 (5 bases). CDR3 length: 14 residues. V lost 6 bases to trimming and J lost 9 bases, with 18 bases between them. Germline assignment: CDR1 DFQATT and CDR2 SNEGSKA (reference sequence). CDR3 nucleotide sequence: TGCAGTGCCCTAGTGTGGGGGGTCGGTTCACCCCTCCACTTT. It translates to CSALVWGVGSPLHF.

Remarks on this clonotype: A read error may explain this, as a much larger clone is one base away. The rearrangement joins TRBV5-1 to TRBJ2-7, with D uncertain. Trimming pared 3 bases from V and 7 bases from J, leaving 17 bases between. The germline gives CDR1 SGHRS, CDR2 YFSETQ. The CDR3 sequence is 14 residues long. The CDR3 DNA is TGCGCCAGCAGCTCGTCCCAGTCCGGTGGTGAGCAGTACTTC. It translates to CASSSSQSGGEQYF.

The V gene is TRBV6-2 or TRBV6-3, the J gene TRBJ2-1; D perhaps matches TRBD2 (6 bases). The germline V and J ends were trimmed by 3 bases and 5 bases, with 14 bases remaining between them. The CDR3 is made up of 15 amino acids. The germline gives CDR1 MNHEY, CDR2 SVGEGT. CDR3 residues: CASSYGGTGHNEQFF. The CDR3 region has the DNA TGTGCCAGCAGTTATGGAGGGACGGGACACAATGAGCAGTTCTTC.

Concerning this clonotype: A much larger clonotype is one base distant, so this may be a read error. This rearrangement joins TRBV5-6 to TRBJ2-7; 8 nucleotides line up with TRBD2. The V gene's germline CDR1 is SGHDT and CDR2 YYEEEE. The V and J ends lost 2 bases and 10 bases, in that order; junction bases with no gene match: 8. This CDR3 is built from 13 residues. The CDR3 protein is CASSFGGEEIQYF. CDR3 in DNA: TGTGCCAGCAGCTTCGGGGGGGAAGAGATCCAGTACTTC.

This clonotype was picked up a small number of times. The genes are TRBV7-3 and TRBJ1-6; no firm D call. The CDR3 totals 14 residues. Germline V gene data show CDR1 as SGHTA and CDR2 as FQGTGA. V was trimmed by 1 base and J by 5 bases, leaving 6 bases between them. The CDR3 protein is CASSLMGNNSPLHF. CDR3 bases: TGTGCCAGCAGCTTAATGGGAAATAATTCACCCCTCCACTTT.

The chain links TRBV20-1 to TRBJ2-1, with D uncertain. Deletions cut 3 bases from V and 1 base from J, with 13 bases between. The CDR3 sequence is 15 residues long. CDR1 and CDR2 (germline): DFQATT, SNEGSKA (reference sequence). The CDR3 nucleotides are TGCAGTGCTAGTGCAACCGGGTCGTCCTACAATGAGCAGTTCTTC. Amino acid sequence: CSASATGSSYNEQFF.

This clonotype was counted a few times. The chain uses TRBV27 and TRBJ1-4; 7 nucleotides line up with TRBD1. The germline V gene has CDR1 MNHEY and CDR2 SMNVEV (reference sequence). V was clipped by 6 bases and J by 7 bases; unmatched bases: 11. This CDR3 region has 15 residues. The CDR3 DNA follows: TGTGCCAGCAGGGGGCTGGGGACAGCCGTTGAAAAACTGTTTTTT. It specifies CASRGLGTAVEKLFF.

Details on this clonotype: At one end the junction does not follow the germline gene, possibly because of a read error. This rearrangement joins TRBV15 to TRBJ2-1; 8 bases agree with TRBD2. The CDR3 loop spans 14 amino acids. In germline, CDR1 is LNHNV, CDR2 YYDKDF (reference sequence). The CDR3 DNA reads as TGTGCCACCACCCCGGGACTAGAATACAATGAGCGGTTCTTC. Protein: CATTPGLEYNERFF.

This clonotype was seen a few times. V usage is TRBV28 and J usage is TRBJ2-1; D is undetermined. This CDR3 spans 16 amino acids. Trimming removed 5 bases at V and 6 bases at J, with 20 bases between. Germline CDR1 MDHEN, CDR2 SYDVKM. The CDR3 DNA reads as TGTGCCAGCAGTCAACCGCTTCCGGAACAGACCAATGAGCAGTTCTTC. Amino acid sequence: CASSQPLPEQTNEQFF.

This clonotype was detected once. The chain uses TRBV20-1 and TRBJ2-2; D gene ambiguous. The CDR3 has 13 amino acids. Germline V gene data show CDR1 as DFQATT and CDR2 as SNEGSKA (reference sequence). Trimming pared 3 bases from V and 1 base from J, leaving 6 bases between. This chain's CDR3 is CSASLQNTGELFF. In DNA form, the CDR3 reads TGCAGTGCTAGTCTCCAGAACACCGGGGAGCTGTTTTTT.